Following are 20 T cell receptor beta chains from one sample sequenced in a study of OX40 agonist ivuxolimab in advanced cancers. TCRdb's table, derived via immunoSEQ multiplex PCR, lists solely in-frame clones and lacks some. The sample includes 60,000 to 85,000 clones, 80% to 90% of them seen just once. The specimen was CD4+ or CD8+ T cells sorted from blood, collected in a trial of the OX40 agonist ivuxolimab. The receptors here all came from an adult with an advanced solid tumor such as melanoma, head and neck, liver or kidney cancer.

This clone appeared once. The V gene is TRBV7-6, the J gene TRBJ2-7; D remains unclear. Germline CDR1 and CDR2: SGHVS and FNYEAQ. CDR3 size: 11 residues. Trimming left V 1 base short and J 6 bases short, with 4 bases between. CDR3: CASSLGREQYF. CDR3 DNA: TGTGCCAGCAGCTTAGGTCGCGAGCAGTACTTC.

The rearrangement links TRBV11-3 to TRBJ2-5; possibly TRBD2 for D (5 bases). In germline, CDR1 is SGHNT, CDR2 YENEEA. The CDR3 spans 16 residues. V shed 5 bases and J shed 4 bases, with 20 bases lying between them. CDR3 bases: TGTGCCAGCAGCCTCGCCGGGGAACAAGCTGGAGAGACCCAGTACTTC. Translated: CASSLAGEQAGETQYF.

The J gene is TRBJ2-1, the V gene TRBV2; TRBD2 aligns across 7 bases. CDR3 length: 13 residues. The V segment lost 5 bases and the J segment 10 bases; nucleotides outside the gene matches: 8. CDR1 is SNHLY, CDR2 FYNNEI, per germline. For the CDR3, the DNA is TGTGCCAGCAGTTGGGCGGTGCGGGAGGAGCAGTTCTTC. The encoded protein is CASSWAVREEQFF. Filled out from reference TRBV2 and TRBJ2-1, the complete variable domain reads EPEVTQTPSHQVTQMGQEVILRCVPISNHLYFYWYRQILGQKVEFLVSFYNNEISEKSEIFDDQFSVERPDGSNFTLKIRSTKLEDSAMYFCASSWAVREEQFFGPGTRLTVL.

CDR3 in DNA: TGTGCCAGCAGCCAGTCCACTGGCCAGCGGGGGACCCAGTACTTC. It specifies CASSQSTGQRGTQYF. The V call is TRBV14, the J call TRBJ2-5, with 7 bases matching TRBD2. The CDR3 totals 15 residues. J gave up 7 bases and V 3 bases, and 11 bases lay outside the gene matches. CDR1 is SGHDN and CDR2 is FVKESK in the germline V gene.

Only one count was recorded for this clone. The J gene is TRBJ2-1, the V gene TRBV2; D gene ambiguous. Germline V CDR1 and CDR2: SNHLY, FYNNEI. With 7 bases removed from V and 10 bases from J, the gap between germline ends came to 8 bases. The CDR3 has 10 residues. The chain's CDR3 is CASTFREQFF. The CDR3 nucleotides are TGTGCCAGCACCTTTCGGGAGCAGTTCTTC. Supplemented by reference TRBV2 and TRBJ2-1, the full variable domain reads EPEVTQTPSHQVTQMGQEVILRCVPISNHLYFYWYRQILGQKVEFLVSFYNNEISEKSEIFDDQFSVERPDGSNFTLKIRSTKLEDSAMYFCASTFREQFFGPGTRLTVL.

This clone was seen a handful of times. V is TRBV2 and J is TRBJ1-5; 7 bases fit TRBD1. This CDR3 spans 14 amino acids. Trimming took 6 bases from V and 6 from J; bases not matched to a gene: 8. Looked up from germline, CDR1 is SNHLY and CDR2 is FYNNEI. CDR3 DNA sequence: TGTGCCAGCAGCAAATACAGGGGTCCTCAGCCCCAGCATTTT. Translating it yields CASSKYRGPQPQHF.

J is TRBJ2-2 and V is TRBV27; D remains unclear. Germline loops: CDR1 MNHEY, CDR2 SMNVEV (reference sequence). The CDR3 extends over 14 amino acids. The V gene lost 3 bases and the J gene lost 1 base, with 6 bases spanning the gap. The CDR3 reads CASSFFVNTGELFF. DNA of the CDR3: TGTGCCAGCAGTTTTTTCGTGAACACCGGGGAGCTGTTTTTT.

The CDR3 loop is CASSLGLLNNNEQFF. DNA for the CDR3: TGTGCCAGCAGCTTAGGACTGCTTAATAACAATGAGCAGTTCTTC. This chain uses TRBV5-8 with TRBJ2-1; the D gene is possibly TRBD2 (5 bases). CDR3 length: 15 amino acids. Trimming shortened V by 2 bases and J by 5 bases, and 14 bases separated the two germline ends. Germline-derived CDR1 and CDR2 are SGHTS and YDEGEE.

This sequence joins TRBV7-2 and TRBJ2-5, with 8 bases identical to TRBD2. CDR1 and CDR2 (germline): SGHTA, FQGNSA. With V trimmed by 5 bases and J by 7 bases, 12 bases remained unmatched. The CDR3 runs 15 residues. The CDR3 nucleotides are TGTGCCAGCAGCCCTCCTAGCGGGCCCCCGGGGACCCAGTACTTC. It encodes CASSPPSGPPGTQYF. Full variable domain (remainder filled in from reference TRBV7-2 and TRBJ2-5): GAGVSQSPSNKVTEKGKDVELRCDPISGHTALYWYRQSLGQGLEFLIYFQGNSAPDKSGLPSDRFSAERTGGSVSTLTIQRTQQEDSAVYLCASSPPSGPPGTQYFGPGTRLLVL.

The V gene is TRBV5-6, the J gene TRBJ2-3; 10 bases fit TRBD1. Germline V gives CDR1 SGHDT, CDR2 YYEEEE. This CDR3 contains 16 residues. The junction had 3 bases not matched to a gene; V was cut back by 1 base and J by 1 base. CDR3 bases: TGTGCCAGCAGCTTGAGGACAGGGGGGGGCACAGATACGCAGTATTTT. This gives the protein CASSLRTGGGTDTQYF.

This sequence joins TRBV2 and TRBJ2-2, with TRBD1 matching over 11 bases. Germline V gene lookup returns CDR1 SNHLY and CDR2 FYNNEI. CDR3 length: 15 amino acids. Trimming took 6 bases from V and 6 from J; bases not matched to a gene: 6. CDR3 in amino acids: CASRRTGGSAGELFF. Written as DNA, the CDR3 is TGTGCCAGCAGGAGGACAGGGGGCAGCGCCGGGGAGCTGTTTTTT.

This chain connects TRBV28 to TRBJ1-2; weak D call: TRBD1 (5 bases). V was pared by 2 bases and J by 8 bases, with 12 bases between. The CDR3 extends over 13 amino acids. In germline, CDR1 is MDHEN, CDR2 SYDVKM. DNA for the CDR3: TGTGCCAGCAGTTTAGTGGGGGGGACCGGCTACACCTTC. Translated, it gives CASSLVGGTGYTF.

V and J are TRBV10-1 and TRBJ2-7; D unclear. Trimming left V 0 bases short and J 4 bases short, with 13 bases between. The CDR3 totals 15 residues. Germline V CDR1 and CDR2: WNHNN, SYGVQD (reference sequence). The CDR3 spells CASSESHSEGYEQYF. In nucleotides, the CDR3 is TGCGCCAGCAGTGAGTCGCATTCGGAAGGGTACGAGCAGTACTTC.

V is TRBV28 and J is TRBJ1-5, with no clear D. The germline V gene encodes CDR1 MDHEN and CDR2 SYDVKM. The CDR3 has 15 amino acids. Trimming shortened V by 5 bases and J by 3 bases, and 14 bases separated the two germline ends. The CDR3 DNA reads TGTGCCAGCAGTCCCCCAGGCGGAGTCAATCAGCCCCAGCATTTT. It encodes CASSPPGGVNQPQHF.

The J gene is TRBJ2-3, the V gene TRBV7-9; D is undetermined. V was clipped by 5 bases and J by 0 bases, with 9 bases between them. The CDR3 consists of 14 residues. CDR1 is SEHNR, CDR2 FQNEAQ, per germline (reference sequence). This chain's CDR3 is CASSRGVSTDTQYF. In DNA form, the CDR3 reads TGTGCCAGCAGCCGTGGAGTTAGCACAGATACGCAGTATTTT. Full variable domain (rest looked up from reference TRBV7-9 and TRBJ2-3): DTGVSQNPRHKITKRGQNVTFRCDPISEHNRLYWYRQTLGQGPEFLTYFQNEAQLEKSRLLSDRFSAERPKGSFSTLEIQRTEQGDSAMYLCASSRGVSTDTQYFGPGTRLTVL.

Turning to this clone: Additional DNA sequences in this sample encode the identical CDR3. The chain recombines TRBV7-2 with TRBJ2-7, with D maybe TRBD2 (5 bases). This CDR3 contains 14 residues. Per germline, CDR1 SGHTA and CDR2 FQGNSA. V gave up 5 bases and J gave up 1 base, with 12 bases separating them. In nucleotides, the CDR3 is TGTGCCAGCAGCCGAAGCGGCAGTTCCTACGAGCAGTACTTC. Translating it yields CASSRSGSSYEQYF.

The V gene is TRBV11-3, the J gene TRBJ2-1; D tentatively reads TRBD1 or TRBD2 (6 bases each). V was clipped by 1 base and J by 4 bases, with 11 bases between them. CDR1 is SGHNT and CDR2 is YENEEA in the germline V gene. This CDR3 has 15 amino acids. CDR3 nucleotides: TGTGCCAGCAGCTTAGCCGGGGGCGAGTACAATGAGCAGTTCTTC. It codes for CASSLAGGEYNEQFF.

This chain uses TRBV28 with TRBJ2-3; maybe TRBD2 (5 bases). V was cut by 6 bases and J by 6 bases, with 10 bases left in between. The CDR3 is made up of 12 amino acids. The germline gives CDR1 MDHEN, CDR2 SYDVKM. DNA for the CDR3: TGTGCCAGCAGCCAACTAGTGGATACGCAGTATTTT. Translated, it gives CASSQLVDTQYF.

The V and J genes are TRBV19 and TRBJ1-1, with TRBD1 identical over 7 bases. The V gene's germline CDR1 is LNHDA and CDR2 SQIVND (reference sequence). The CDR3 has 16 amino acids. Trimming removed 6 bases from V and 3 bases from J; junction bases left unmatched: 13. CDR3 nucleotides: TGTGCCAGTAGCGTGGTAGCCGACAGGGAGGACACTGAAGCTTTCTTT. Amino acids: CASSVVADREDTEAFF.

The V call is TRBV12-5, the J call TRBJ1-4; 9 bases match TRBD1. Germline V gene lookup returns CDR1 LGHNT and CDR2 FRNRAP. V was pared by 3 bases and J by 5 bases, with 7 bases of the junction left unmatched. This CDR3 has 16 amino acids. The CDR3 reads CASGLRTGTGNEKLFF. In nucleotides, the CDR3 is TGTGCTAGTGGTTTACGAACCGGGACAGGGAATGAAAAACTGTTTTTT.